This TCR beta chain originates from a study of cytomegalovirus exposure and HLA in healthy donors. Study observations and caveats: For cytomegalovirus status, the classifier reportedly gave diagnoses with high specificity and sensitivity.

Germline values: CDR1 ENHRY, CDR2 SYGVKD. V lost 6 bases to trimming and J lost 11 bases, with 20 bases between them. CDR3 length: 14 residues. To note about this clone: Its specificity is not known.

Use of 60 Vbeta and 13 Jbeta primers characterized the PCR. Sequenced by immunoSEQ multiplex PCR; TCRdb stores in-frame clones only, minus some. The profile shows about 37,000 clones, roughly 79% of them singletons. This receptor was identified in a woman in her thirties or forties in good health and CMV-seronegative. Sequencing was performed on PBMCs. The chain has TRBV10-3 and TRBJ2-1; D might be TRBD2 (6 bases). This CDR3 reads CAIRPGLTTRKQFF. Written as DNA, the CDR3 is TGTGCCATCAGGCCGGGACTTACGACGAGGAAGCAGTTCTTC.